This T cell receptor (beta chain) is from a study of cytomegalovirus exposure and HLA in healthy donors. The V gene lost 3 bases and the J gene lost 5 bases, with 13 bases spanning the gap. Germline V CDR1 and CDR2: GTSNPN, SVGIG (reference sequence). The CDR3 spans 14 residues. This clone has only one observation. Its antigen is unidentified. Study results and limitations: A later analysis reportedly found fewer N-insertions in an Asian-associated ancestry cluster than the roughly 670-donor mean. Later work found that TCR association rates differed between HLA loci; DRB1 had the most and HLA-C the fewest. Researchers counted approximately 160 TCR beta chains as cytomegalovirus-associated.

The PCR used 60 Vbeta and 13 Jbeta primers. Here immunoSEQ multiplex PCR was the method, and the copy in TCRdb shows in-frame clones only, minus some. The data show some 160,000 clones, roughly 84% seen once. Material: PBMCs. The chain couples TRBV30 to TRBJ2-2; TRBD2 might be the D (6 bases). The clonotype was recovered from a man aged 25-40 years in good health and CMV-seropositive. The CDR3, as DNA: TGTGCCTGGAGGTCAGGGCGGGGAACCGGGGAGCTGTTTTTT. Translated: CAWRSGRGTGELFF.